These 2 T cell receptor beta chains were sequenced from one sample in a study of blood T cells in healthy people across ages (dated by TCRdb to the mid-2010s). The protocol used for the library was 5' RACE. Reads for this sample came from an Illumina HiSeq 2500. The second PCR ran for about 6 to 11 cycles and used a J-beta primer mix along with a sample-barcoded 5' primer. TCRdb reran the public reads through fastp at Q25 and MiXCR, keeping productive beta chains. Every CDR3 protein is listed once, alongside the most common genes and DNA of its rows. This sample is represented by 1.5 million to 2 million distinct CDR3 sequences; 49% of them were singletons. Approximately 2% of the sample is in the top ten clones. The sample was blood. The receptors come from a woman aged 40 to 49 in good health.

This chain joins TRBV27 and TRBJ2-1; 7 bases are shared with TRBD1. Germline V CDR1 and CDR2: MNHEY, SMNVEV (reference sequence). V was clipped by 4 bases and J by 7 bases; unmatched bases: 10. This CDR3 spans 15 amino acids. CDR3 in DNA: TGTGCCAGCAGTTCTCACAGGGGCGAGATGAATGAGCAGTTCTTC. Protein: CASSSHRGEMNEQFF.

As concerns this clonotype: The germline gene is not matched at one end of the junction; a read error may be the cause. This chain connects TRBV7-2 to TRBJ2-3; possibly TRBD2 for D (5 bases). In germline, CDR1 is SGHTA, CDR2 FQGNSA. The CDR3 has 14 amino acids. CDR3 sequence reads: CAGSSKRSTDTQYF. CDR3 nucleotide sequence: TGTGCCGGCAGCTCAAAGCGGAGCACAGATACGCAGTATTTT.